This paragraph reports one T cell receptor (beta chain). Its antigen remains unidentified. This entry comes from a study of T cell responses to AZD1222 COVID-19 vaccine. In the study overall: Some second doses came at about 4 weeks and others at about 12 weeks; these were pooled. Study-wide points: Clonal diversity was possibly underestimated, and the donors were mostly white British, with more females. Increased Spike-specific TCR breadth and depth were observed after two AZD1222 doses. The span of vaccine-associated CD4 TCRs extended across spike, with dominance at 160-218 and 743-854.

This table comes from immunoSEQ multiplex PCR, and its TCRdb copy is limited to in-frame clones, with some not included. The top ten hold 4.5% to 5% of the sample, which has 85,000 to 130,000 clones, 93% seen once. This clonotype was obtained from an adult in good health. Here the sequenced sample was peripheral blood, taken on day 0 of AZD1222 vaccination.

The DNA of the CDR3 is TGTGCCAGCAGTTCTGGACAGGGGGCGCGAGATAACACTGAAGCTTTCTTT. Amino acid sequence: CASSSGQGARDNTEAFF. This chain joins TRBV27 and TRBJ1-1; 11 positions match TRBD1. The CDR3 has 17 amino acids. From germline, CDR1 is MNHEY and CDR2 SMNVEV (reference sequence). Unmatched junction bases numbered 9, after V lost 4 bases and J lost 2 bases.